This TCR beta chain was identified in a study of cytomegalovirus exposure and HLA in healthy donors. Background on the study: The same platform was used for the 110 or so validation repertoires and the 600 to 700 first-cohort repertoires, a later analysis reported.

A note on this clone: The antigen is not known.

Per the germline V gene, CDR1 is LGHNA and CDR2 is YNFKEQ. The CDR3 covers 12 residues. Trimming removed 0 bases from V and 6 bases from J, with 3 bases in between. General study results and limits: Cytomegalovirus-associated TCR beta chains were listed, numbering 150 to 200. Under in vitro conditions, a few CMV-associated chains were confirmed as specific for CMV antigens. The classifier, whose performance was assessed in both the original and validation cohorts, reportedly diagnosed cytomegalovirus status with high specificity and sensitivity.

Profiling relied on immunoSEQ multiplex PCR, and the TCRdb table lists in-frame clones only, not all of them. The sample records hundreds of thousands of clones, over 80% being singletons. The chain recombines TRBV4-2 with TRBJ2-4; D is ambiguous. The clonotype comes from a woman between 25 and 40 years old in good health and CMV-seropositive. Source material: PBMCs. The CDR3: CASSQDRNIQYF. The DNA of the CDR3 is TGTGCCAGCAGCCAAGACAGAAACATTCAGTACTTC.